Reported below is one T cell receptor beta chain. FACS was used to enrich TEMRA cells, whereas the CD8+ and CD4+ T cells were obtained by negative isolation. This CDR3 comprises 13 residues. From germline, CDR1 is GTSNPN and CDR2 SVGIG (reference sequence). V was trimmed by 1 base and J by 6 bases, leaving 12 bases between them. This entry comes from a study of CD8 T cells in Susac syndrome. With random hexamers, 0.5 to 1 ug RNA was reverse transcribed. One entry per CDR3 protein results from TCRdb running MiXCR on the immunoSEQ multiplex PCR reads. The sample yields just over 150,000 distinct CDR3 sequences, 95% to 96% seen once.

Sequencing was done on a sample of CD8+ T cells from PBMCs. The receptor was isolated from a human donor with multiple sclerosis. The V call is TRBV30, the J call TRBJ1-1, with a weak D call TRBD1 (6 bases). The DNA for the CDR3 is TGTGCCTGGAGTGGTGGCAGGGGTCCTGAAGCTTTCTTT. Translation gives CAWSGGRGPEAFF.